This T cell receptor beta chain was captured by sequencing in a study of cytomegalovirus exposure and HLA in healthy donors. Overall study: There were 100 million to 130 million unique TCR beta sequences, drawn from around 180 million T cells, in an earlier analysis. Samples from HLA-typed donors yielded 65 million to 90 million unique TCRs in an early data release. Study-wide results and caveats: Confirmation in vitro established that three CMV-associated chains were specific for CMV antigens.

Donors had nominal health at sampling but likely had unrecorded immune exposures. As concerns this clone: Its target is unknown.

PCR used 60 Vbeta primers and 13 Jbeta primers. Libraries were prepared by immunoSEQ multiplex PCR; TCRdb keeps only in-frame clonotypes and omits some of them. This table holds around 50,000 clones. J gave up 2 bases and V 5 bases, and 5 bases lay outside the gene matches. The CDR3 consists of 14 residues. Germline loops: CDR1 LNHDA, CDR2 SQIVND (reference sequence). J is TRBJ1-2 and V is TRBV19; 7 positions agree with TRBD1. This receptor was obtained from a male donor in good health and CMV-seropositive. Material: PBMCs. The CDR3 is CASSSQGLNYGYTF. The CDR3 nucleotides read TGTGCCAGTAGTTCACAGGGGTTGAACTATGGCTACACCTTC.